The clone carrying this T cell receptor beta chain occurred a few times. Its antigen is currently unknown. Time point: pre-sensitization, week 0. Described treatment: therapeutic diphenylcyclopropenone sensitization with weekly scalp DPC. TCRdb fed the RACE reads into MiXCR, producing one record per CDR3 protein. The data show some 110,000 distinct CDR3 sequences, roughly 12% seen once. This entry is derived from a study of human T cells and chemical hapten exposure. There are 16 residues in the CDR3. Germline lookup yields CDR1 SGHRS and CDR2 YFSETQ. V dropped 0 bases and J dropped 4; count of bases not matched to a gene: 6. Study-wide results and caveats: Controls had significantly fewer large CDR3 similarity clusters than were formed by expanded TCRs.

Source: whole blood, taken in connection with sensitization to the hapten diphenylcyclopropenone (DPC). This chain uses TRBV5-1 with TRBJ1-5; 8 bases are shared with TRBD1. This sequence was found in a woman aged 50 to 60 with alopecia areata. Some clones in this sample may be carry-over from other donors' samples. The CDR3 here is CASSLEAGGTNQPQHF. CDR3 coding DNA: TGCGCCAGCAGCTTGGAGGCAGGGGGCACGAATCAGCCCCAGCATTTT.